The 10 T cell receptor beta chains listed next were all sequenced from one sample in a study of blood T cells in healthy people across ages. Together with a sample-barcoded 5' primer, a J-beta primer mix was included in a second PCR lasting roughly 7 to 11 cycles. TCRdb reanalysed the 5' RACE reads using MiXCR and keeps one entry per CDR3 protein. The sample lists about 780,000 distinct CDR3 sequences, about a quarter occurring once. The same data also contributed to another study, on T cells of mothers and their children.

The sample comprised blood. Every receptor here comes from a boy aged 5-17 years in good health.

In this sample, this clonotype turned up a few times. The chain uses TRBV3-1 and TRBJ2-1; a possible D gene is TRBD1 (5 bases). The DNA end is more similar to TRBJ2-7, so the J call may be wrong. Germline CDR1 and CDR2: LGHDT and YNNKEL (reference sequence). This CDR3 comprises 13 residues. The chain's CDR3 is CASSGAGIYEQYF. CDR3 nucleotide sequence: TGTGCCAGCAGCGGAGCAGGGATCTACGAGCAGTACTTC.

This clonotype was seen a handful of times. The genes are TRBV29-1 and TRBJ1-2; possibly TRBD1 for D (6 bases). V was clipped by 1 base and J by 5 bases, with 8 bases between them. The CDR3 consists of 12 residues. The germline CDR1 and CDR2 sequences are SQVTM and ANQGSEA. CDR3 region: CSVEVRGYGYTF. For the CDR3, the DNA is TGCAGCGTTGAAGTCAGGGGATATGGCTACACCTTC.

A remark on this clonotype: Germline and junction disagree at one end, which may indicate a read error. The J gene is TRBJ2-5, the V gene TRBV3-1, with a weak D call TRBD1 (5 bases). The CDR3 is made up of 15 amino acids. Germline-derived CDR1 and CDR2 are LGHDT and YNNKEL (reference sequence). As DNA, the CDR3 is TGTGCCAACAGCCAAGATCTGGGTCCACAGGTGACCCAGTACTTC. This codes for CANSQDLGPQVTQYF.

The chain carries TRBV24-1 and TRBJ2-1; 11 bases are shared with TRBD2. V shed 9 bases, J shed 1 base, and the junction held 7 bases outside the gene matches. Germline CDR1 reads KGHDR; CDR2 reads SFDVKD. There are 16 residues in the CDR3. The CDR3 here is CATGGTSGVSYNEQFF. Written as DNA, the CDR3 is TGTGCCACCGGAGGGACTAGCGGAGTTTCCTACAATGAGCAGTTCTTC.

The chain combines TRBV12-3 or TRBV12-4 with TRBJ2-5; D uncertain. V was shortened by 3 bases and J by 5 bases, with 10 bases between the two germline ends. The CDR3 contains 13 residues. In DNA, the CDR3 is TGTGCCAGCAGTTTCGGTCGGCGGGAGACCCAGTACTTC. Translated: CASSFGRRETQYF.

The J gene is TRBJ1-5, the V gene TRBV27, with D perhaps matching TRBD1 (6 bases). This CDR3 spans 13 amino acids. V dropped 0 bases and J dropped 8 bases, with 8 bases sitting between them. Germline CDR1 and CDR2: MNHEY and SMNVEV (reference sequence). Here the CDR3 DNA reads TGTGCCAGCAGTTTATCGGGGGCAAAGCCCCAGCATTTT. This gives the protein CASSLSGAKPQHF.

The chain joins TRBV3-1 to TRBJ2-7; no clear D. Germline CDR1 LGHDT, CDR2 YNNKEL (reference sequence). V dropped 0 bases and J dropped 0 bases, with 9 bases sitting between them. The CDR3 totals 15 residues. The CDR3 loop reads CASSQDQTPSYEQYF. CDR3 nucleotides: TGTGCCAGCAGCCAAGATCAAACGCCCTCCTACGAGCAGTACTTC.

The genes are TRBV24-1 and TRBJ2-2; 9 bases line up with TRBD1. CDR3 length equals 17 residues. The V segment lost 3 bases and the J segment 1 base; nucleotides outside the gene matches: 5. Germline-derived CDR1 and CDR2 are KGHDR and SFDVKD. CDR3 protein: CATSDAAGQGNTGELFF. DNA for the CDR3: TGTGCCACCAGTGATGCCGCGGGACAGGGGAACACCGGGGAGCTGTTTTTT.

This clonotype was detected only a few times. This chain links TRBV7-3 with TRBJ2-5, with D possibly TRBD2 on 5 matching bases. The CDR3 length is 13 residues. The germline gives CDR1 SGHTA, CDR2 FQGTGA. V was pared by 4 bases and J by 3 bases, with 9 bases between. CDR3 bases: TGTGCCAGCAGCTCCCCGGGGAAAGAGACCCAGTACTTC. It yields the protein CASSSPGKETQYF.

The chain links TRBV11-1 to TRBJ2-3, with a weak D call TRBD1 (6 bases). The V gene lost 3 bases and the J gene lost 0 bases, with 28 bases spanning the gap. This CDR3 is built from 21 residues. Germline lookup yields CDR1 SGHAT and CDR2 FQDESV (reference sequence). DNA for the CDR3: TGTGCCAGCAGCTTCTACCCCCGGCTGAAGAGAGACAGGCCTAGCACAGATACGCAGTATTTT. Amino acids: CASSFYPRLKRDRPSTDTQYF.